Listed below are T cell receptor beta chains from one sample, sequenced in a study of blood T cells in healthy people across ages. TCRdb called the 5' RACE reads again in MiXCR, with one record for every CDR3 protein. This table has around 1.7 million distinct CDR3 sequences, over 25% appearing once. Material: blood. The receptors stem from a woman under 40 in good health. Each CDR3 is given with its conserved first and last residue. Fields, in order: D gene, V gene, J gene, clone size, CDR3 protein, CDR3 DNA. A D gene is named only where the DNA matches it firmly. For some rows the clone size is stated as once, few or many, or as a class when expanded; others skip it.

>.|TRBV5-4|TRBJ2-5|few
CASSPDLTQETQYF
TGTGCCAGCAGCCCCGATCTAACGCAAGAGACCCAGTACTTC
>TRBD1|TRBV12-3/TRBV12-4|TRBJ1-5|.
CASRQGGNSNQPQHF
TGTGCCAGCAGGCAAGGGGGCAACAGCAATCAGCCCCAGCATTTT
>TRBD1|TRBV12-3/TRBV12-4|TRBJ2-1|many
CASSIQGSYNEQFF
TGTGCCAGCAGTATACAGGGGTCCTACAATGAGCAGTTCTTC
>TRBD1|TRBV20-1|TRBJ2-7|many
CSARDRGYYEQYF
TGCAGTGCTAGGGACAGGGGGTACTACGAGCAGTACTTC
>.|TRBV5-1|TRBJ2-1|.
CASSLAEGADSSYNEQFF
TGCGCCAGCAGCTTGGCCGAAGGGGCCGATAGCTCCTACAATGAGCAGTTCTTC
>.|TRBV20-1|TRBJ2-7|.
CSASVGVSYEQYF
TGTAGTGCTAGTGTCGGGGTTTCCTACGAGCAGTACTTC
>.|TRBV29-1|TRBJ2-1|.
CSVEFRGQYNEQFF
TGCAGCGTTGAATTCCGAGGACAGTACAATGAGCAGTTCTTC
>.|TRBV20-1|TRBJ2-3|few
CSTSYRTDTQYF
TGCAGTACTAGTTATCGCACAGATACGCAGTATTTT
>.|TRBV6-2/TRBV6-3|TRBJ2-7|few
CASSPIKWSYEQYF
TGTGCCAGCAGCCCCATAAAGTGGTCCTACGAGCAGTACTTC
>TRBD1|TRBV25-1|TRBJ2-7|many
CASSVGTGSRQQYF
TGTGCCAGCAGTGTAGGGACAGGTAGCCGACAACAGTACTTC
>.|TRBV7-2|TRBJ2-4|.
CASSSAINQNIQYF
TGTGCCAGCAGCTCAGCCATAAACCAAAACATTCAGTACTTC
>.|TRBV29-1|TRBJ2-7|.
CSVPRAQGYEQYF
TGCAGCGTGCCCCGGGCACAGGGCTACGAGCAGTACTTC
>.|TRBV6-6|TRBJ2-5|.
CASSSLYQETQYF
TGTGCCAGCTCCTCCTTGTACCAAGAGACCCAGTACTTC
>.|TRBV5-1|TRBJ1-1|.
CASSPTGENTEAFF
TGCGCCAGCAGCCCGACAGGCGAAAACACTGAAGCTTTCTTT
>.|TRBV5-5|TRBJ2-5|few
CASSSSSLETQYF
TGTGCCAGCAGCTCCTCTAGCTTAGAGACCCAGTACTTC
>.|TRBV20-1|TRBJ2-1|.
CSAGSTFYNEQFF
TGCAGTGCTGGAAGCACTTTCTACAATGAGCAGTTCTTC
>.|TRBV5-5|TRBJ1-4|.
CASIQTIGTTNEKLFF
TGTGCCAGCATCCAAACCATCGGGACAACTAATGAAAAACTGTTTTTT
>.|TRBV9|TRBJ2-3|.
CASSAYRDTQYF
TGTGCCAGCAGCGCCTATAGGGATACGCAGTATTTT
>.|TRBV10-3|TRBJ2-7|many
CAISAGLTKDYEQYF
TGTGCCATCAGTGCCGGACTCACAAAAGACTACGAGCAGTACTTC
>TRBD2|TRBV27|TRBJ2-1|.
CASSPSGLAGARTYNEQFF
TGTGCCAGCAGTCCCTCGGGACTAGCGGGGGCCCGGACCTACAATGAGCAGTTCTTC
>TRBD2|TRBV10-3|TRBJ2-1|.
CAISAGLEAEEFF
TGTGCCATCAGTGCTGGACTAGAAGCTGAGGAGTTCTTC
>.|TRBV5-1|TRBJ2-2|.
CASSLSARSNTGELFF
TGCGCCAGCAGCTTGAGCGCGCGGAGCAACACCGGGGAGCTGTTTTTT